This passage covers 19 T cell receptor beta chains from one sample sequenced in a study of blood T cell repertoires in COVID-19. Assay: immunoSEQ multiplex PCR; the TCRdb copy retains only in-frame clones and omits some. Of fewer than 85,000 clones in the sample, about four fifths were seen once. The sequencing input was peripheral blood. The receptors were sampled from a human donor in a cohort sampled during active COVID-19.

This rearrangement joins TRBV7-8 to TRBJ2-5, with 15 nucleotides matching TRBD2. Germline V gene lookup returns CDR1 SGHVS and CDR2 FQNEAQ. The V and J ends lost 4 bases and 5 bases, in that order; junction bases with no gene match: 5. This CDR3 is built from 16 residues. CDR3 in amino acids: CASSYGLAGGEETQYF. The CDR3 region has the DNA TGTGCCAGCAGCTACGGACTAGCGGGGGGGGAGGAGACCCAGTACTTC.

This chain joins TRBV14 and TRBJ1-1; D gene unclear. The CDR3 is 15 residues long. Trimming cost V 0 bases and J 5 bases, with 13 bases left between them. The germline CDR1 and CDR2 sequences are SGHDN and FVKESK. The CDR3 loop is CASSQDPGVLTEAFF. As DNA, the CDR3 is TGTGCCAGCAGCCAAGACCCCGGGGTCTTGACTGAAGCTTTCTTT.

Only one count was recorded for this clone. The chain combines TRBV12-3 or TRBV12-4 with TRBJ2-7; TRBD2 is a possible D gene (7 bases). The CDR3 spans 13 residues. V shed 5 bases and J shed 4 bases, with 12 bases lying between them. The CDR3 region has the DNA TGTGCCAGCAGTCGGGGGGCTGCGTACGAGCAGTACTTC. Protein sequence: CASSRGAAYEQYF.

This chain links TRBV7-2 with TRBJ1-4; D not resolved. In germline, CDR1 is SGHTA, CDR2 FQGNSA. The CDR3 runs to 13 residues. The V gene lost 1 base and the J gene lost 7 bases, with 7 bases spanning the gap. The CDR3, as DNA: TGTGCCAGCAGCTTAGGAGCCGTTGAAAAACTGTTTTTT. This gives the protein CASSLGAVEKLFF. Combining the CDR3 with reference TRBV7-2 and TRBJ1-4 gives the whole variable domain GAGVSQSPSNKVTEKGKDVELRCDPISGHTALYWYRQSLGQGLEFLIYFQGNSAPDKSGLPSDRFSAERTGGSVSTLTIQRTQQEDSAVYLCASSLGAVEKLFFGSGTQLSVL.

CDR3 coding DNA: TGTGCCAGCAGCTTAGCTCGGGGTGCCGTCGGCTACACCTTC. This translates into CASSLARGAVGYTF. The rearrangement joins TRBV7-9 to TRBJ1-2; D is uncertain. Trimming took 0 bases from V and 8 from J, leaving 13 bases between them. The CDR3 totals 14 residues. Germline V CDR1 and CDR2: SEHNR, FQNEAQ (reference sequence).

J is TRBJ2-5 and V is TRBV6-5, with a possible D match to TRBD1 (5 bases). The ends were cut back, 0 bases at V and 4 bases at J, with 6 bases in the middle. CDR1 is MNHEY, CDR2 SVGAGI, per germline. The CDR3 contains 13 residues. CDR3 DNA: TGTGCCAGCAGTTACTCTCAGGGAGAGACCCAGTACTTC. It specifies CASSYSQGETQYF.

This chain joins TRBV28 and TRBJ1-4, with TRBD1 matching over 9 bases. This CDR3 has 14 amino acids. Germline-derived CDR1 and CDR2 are MDHEN and SYDVKM. Trimming removed 6 bases from V and 5 bases from J; junction bases left unmatched: 4. The CDR3 nucleotides are TGTGCCAGCAGCCCCACAGGGGGCAATGAAAAACTGTTTTTT. Its protein is CASSPTGGNEKLFF.

The V call is TRBV6-5, the J call TRBJ2-3; no clear D gene. The germline V gene encodes CDR1 MNHEY and CDR2 SVGAGI. The CDR3 covers 11 residues. The CDR3 DNA is TGTGCGGGCTCTAGCACAGATACGCAGTATTTT. This sequence encodes CAGSSTDTQYF.

The chain links TRBV5-1 to TRBJ1-1, with 7 nucleotides matching TRBD1. Per germline, CDR1 SGHRS and CDR2 YFSETQ. V trimming: 2 bases; J trimming: 5 bases; junction bases outside the gene matches: 9. CDR3 length equals 15 residues. The CDR3 region has the DNA TGCGCCAGCAGCTTAACAGGGGCGATAGGTACTGAAGCTTTCTTT. Translated: CASSLTGAIGTEAFF.

J is TRBJ1-2 and V is TRBV9; 9 bases fit TRBD1. CDR3 length equals 15 residues. Trimming cost V 4 bases and J 8 bases; bases outside gene matches: 12. Germline lookup yields CDR1 SGDLS and CDR2 YYNGEE. The DNA for the CDR3 is TGTGCCAGCAGCCACGCCCAGGACAGGGGAAGCGGCTACACCTTC. It yields the protein CASSHAQDRGSGYTF.

This chain uses TRBV10-3 with TRBJ2-3; 7 bases map to TRBD1. Losses at the gene ends were 5 bases for V and 2 bases for J; bases not matched to a gene: 4. There are 14 residues in the CDR3. Germline assignment: CDR1 ENHRY and CDR2 SYGVKD. The CDR3, as DNA: TGTGCCATCAGTTACAGGGGATCCACAGATACGCAGTATTTT. Translated, it gives CAISYRGSTDTQYF.

V gene TRBV18 combines with J gene TRBJ1-6; tentatively, D is TRBD1 (6 bases). CDR1 is KGHSH and CDR2 is LQKENI in the germline V gene. This CDR3 spans 15 amino acids. Deletions cut 3 bases from V and 7 bases from J, with 13 bases between. CDR3 region: CASSPNRVGNSPLHF. DNA for the CDR3: TGTGCCAGCTCACCGAACAGGGTTGGGAATTCACCCCTCCACTTT.

To note about this clone: Germline is not matched at one junction end, which may reflect a read error. The chain is built from TRBV6-2 or TRBV6-3 and TRBJ2-7, with D hard to call. The CDR3 spans 15 residues. Germline V gene data show CDR1 as MNHEY and CDR2 as SVGEGT. The CDR3 here is CASSYSARLDGRIQW. The CDR3 nucleotides read TGTGCCAGCAGTTACTCCGCTAGGCTCGACGGTCGTATACAATGG.

Only one count was recorded for this clone. The chain recombines TRBV5-4 with TRBJ2-6; no definite D call. V was trimmed by 4 bases and J by 1 base, leaving 12 bases between them. CDR1 is SGHNT, CDR2 YYREEE, per germline (reference sequence). CDR3 length equals 16 residues. The CDR3 DNA reads as TGTGCCAGCAGCGACTCGGCCACATCTGGGGCCAACGTCCTGACTTTC. Translating it yields CASSDSATSGANVLTF. The complete variable domain, with remaining parts taken from reference TRBV5-4 and TRBJ2-6, reads ETGVTQSPTHLIKTRGQQVTLRCSSQSGHNTVSWYQQALGQGPQFIFQYYREEENGRGNFPPRFSGLQFPNYSSELNVNALELDDSALYLCASSDSATSGANVLTFGAGSRLTVL.

V and J are TRBV6-5 and TRBJ2-7, with a tentative D call TRBD1 (5 bases). CDR3 size: 11 residues. V lost 8 bases to trimming and J lost 5 bases, with 10 bases between them. The germline V gene encodes CDR1 MNHEY and CDR2 SVGAGI. The chain's CDR3 is CASSSGNEQYF. The CDR3 region has the DNA TGTGCCAGCTCTTCAGGGAACGAGCAGTACTTC.

This chain connects TRBV6-5 to TRBJ2-7, with 8 bases matching TRBD2. The CDR3 runs 13 residues. Germline loops: CDR1 MNHEY, CDR2 SVGAGI. Trimming removed 8 bases from V and 3 bases from J; junction bases left unmatched: 6. The CDR3 coding sequence is TGTGCCAGCGGCTCCCTAGCGGGCTACGAGCAGTACTTC. Amino acid sequence: CASGSLAGYEQYF.

V and J are TRBV5-4 and TRBJ2-3, with 7 bases matching TRBD1. Germline CDR1 SGHNT, CDR2 YYREEE (reference sequence). With 0 bases clipped from V and 3 bases from J, the junction kept 4 bases outside the gene matches. This CDR3 region has 15 residues. CDR3 DNA sequence: TGTGCCAGCAGCTTGGCAGGGGGTGGGACAGATACGCAGTATTTT. Its protein is CASSLAGGGTDTQYF.

A few counts support this clone. The chain joins TRBV4-1 to TRBJ2-5; 9 bases map to TRBD2. V was clipped by 0 bases and J by 5 bases; unmatched bases: 4. The CDR3 is made up of 15 amino acids. The germline V gene encodes CDR1 MGHRA and CDR2 YSYEKL. This CDR3 reads CASSQDAGGLETQYF. The CDR3 DNA sequence: TGCGCCAGCAGCCAAGATGCGGGGGGGCTGGAGACCCAGTACTTC.

This clone showed up just once. This chain joins TRBV23-1 and TRBJ1-1; TRBD1 matches 8 bases. TRBV23-1 is designated an ORF whose function remains uncertain. The CDR3 is 14 amino acids. The V segment lost 4 bases and the J segment 4 bases; nucleotides outside the gene matches: 5. The CDR3 sequence: CASSPPDRATEAFF. CDR3 sequence (DNA): TGCGCCAGCAGTCCTCCGGACAGGGCCACTGAAGCTTTCTTT.